This T cell receptor (beta chain) stems from a study of cytomegalovirus exposure and HLA in healthy donors. The CDR3 has 13 amino acids. V shed 6 bases and J 4 bases; nucleotides not matched to a gene: 6. Germline V gene data show CDR1 as SQVTM and CDR2 as ANQGSEA. This clone occurred a few times. The antigen is unknown. Findings of the study overall: TCR beta sequences numbering fewer than 20,000 were associated with HLA alleles at 0.05 false discovery rate in a later analysis. Evidence from a later analysis indicated that most CMV-associated TCR beta chains looked HLA-restricted. According to an earlier analysis, most TCR beta V segments yielded productive rearrangements about 90% or about 30% of the time. What a later analysis showed was that several of the most significant clusters appeared linked to common viral pathogens.

Primers: 60 Vbeta forward and 13 Jbeta reverse. Generated by immunoSEQ multiplex PCR, the TCRdb table keeps only in-frame clones and is missing some. The data hold around 130,000 clones, with 8.5% observed a single time. V is TRBV29-1 and J is TRBJ1-2, with 9 bases that match TRBD1. The receptor was derived from a man aged 35 to 55 in good health and CMV-seronegative. The sample taken for sequencing was PBMCs. The CDR3 DNA reads TGCAGCGTCGGAGACAGGGGGATCTATGGCTACACCTTC. Residues: CSVGDRGIYGYTF.